The T cell receptor (beta chain) described here comes from a study of T cell responses to AZD1222 COVID-19 vaccine. V lost 2 bases to trimming and J lost 2 bases, with 5 bases between them. The germline CDR1 and CDR2 sequences are SGHRS and YFSETQ. This CDR3 comprises 13 residues. TCRdb's table, derived via immunoSEQ multiplex PCR, lists solely in-frame clones and lacks some. The sample has around 150,000 clones; under 95% are singletons. This TCR was recovered from an adult in good health. The chain recombines TRBV5-1 with TRBJ1-5; D remains unclear. The material was peripheral blood, obtained on day 0 of MenACWY control vaccination. The CDR3 DNA reads as TGCGCCAGCAGCTTTTCAGGCAATCAGCCCCAGCATTTT. It specifies CASSFSGNQPQHF.